This is a list of T cell receptor beta chains from one sample in a study of cytomegalovirus exposure and HLA in healthy donors. Libraries were prepared by immunoSEQ multiplex PCR; TCRdb keeps only in-frame clonotypes and omits some of them. The table lists 150,000 or so clones, approximately 80% of them singletons. Material: PBMCs. The receptors were sampled from a woman aged 40 to 55 in good health and CMV-seronegative. CDR3s include the opening cysteine and the closing phenylalanine or tryptophan. The order of the fields is V gene, CDR3 protein.

>TRBV19
CASSIDPYHRGPNTEAFF
>TRBV29-1
CSVDRVAGASDTQYF
>TRBV28
CASGTGEDTEAFF
>TRBV9
CASSGGSSNAKKETQYF
>TRBV19
CASSMYRGDTGELFF
>TRBV5-8
CASSLGTGTEETQYF
>TRBV19
CASSRQRLADTGELFF
>TRBV7-3
CASSSPSGGLYNEQFF
>TRBV7-2
CASSDGVGAKNIQYF
>TRBV21-1
CASSKLRGALDEQFF